Following are 17 T cell receptor beta chains from one sample sequenced in a study of Ad26.COV2.S vaccination and SARS-CoV-2 variants. The treatment: approximately 18 received Ad26.COV2.S at low or high dose, single or two shots; about five received placebo; per-sample allocation not given. Specimens were obtained on day 63 following the first vaccine or placebo injection. The assay was immunoSEQ multiplex PCR, and TCRdb's table has in-frame clones only and misses some. The sample has hundreds of thousands of clones, roughly 87% seen once. The material was peripheral blood, obtained in a trial of Ad26.COV2.S vaccine versus placebo. The source is a person between 18 and 65 years old who received the Ad26.COV2.S COVID-19 vaccine or a placebo.

The chain combines TRBV5-1 with TRBJ2-1; the D call may be TRBD1 or TRBD2 (5 bases each). The CDR3 length is 14 residues. Germline V gene data show CDR1 as SGHRS and CDR2 as YFSETQ. V was clipped by 0 bases and J by 8 bases, with 12 bases between them. CDR3: CASSLGGGEYEQFF. The CDR3 DNA reads as TGCGCCAGCAGCTTGGGTGGGGGAGAGTATGAGCAGTTCTTC.

The chain couples TRBV5-6 to TRBJ2-3, with 10 bases matching TRBD2. The germline gives CDR1 SGHDT, CDR2 YYEEEE. V lost 4 bases, J lost 4 bases, and 3 bases stayed unmatched. CDR3 size: 14 residues. CDR3 sequence reads: CASSRAGGPDTQYF. The CDR3 DNA is TGTGCCAGCAGCCGAGCGGGGGGGCCAGATACGCAGTATTTT.

The chain links TRBV21-1 to TRBJ1-2. TRBV21-1 is assigned pseudogene status. This CDR3 is built from 15 residues. CDR3 sequence: CASSKTQGLYLGYTF. The CDR3 bases are TGTGCCAGCAGCAAAACTCAGGGACTCTACCTTGGCTACACCTTC.

The V and J genes are TRBV11-3 and TRBJ2-3; possible D gene TRBD2, 5 bases. Germline CDR1 SGHNT, CDR2 YENEEA. This CDR3 has 14 amino acids. V lost 4 bases, J lost 8 bases, and 16 bases lay in between. The CDR3 sequence: CASSSGRRAGTQYF. In DNA form, the CDR3 reads TGTGCCAGCAGCTCGGGAAGAAGGGCGGGTACGCAGTATTTT.

The V gene is TRBV29-1, the J gene TRBJ2-4; tentatively, D is TRBD1 or TRBD2 (6 bases each). The CDR3 totals 14 residues. Deletions cut 5 bases from V and 5 bases from J, with 16 bases between. From germline, CDR1 is SQVTM and CDR2 ANQGSEA. CDR3 region: CSVRSRGDQNIQYF. CDR3 nucleotide sequence: TGCAGCGTTAGATCGAGGGGGGACCAAAACATTCAGTACTTC.

The gene calls are TRBV3-1 (or the pseudogene TRBV3-2) and TRBJ1-1, with a tentative D call TRBD1 (5 bases). This CDR3 has 14 amino acids. V dropped 5 bases and J dropped 1 base, with 11 bases sitting between them. The germline V gene has CDR1 LGHDT and CDR2 YNNKEL (reference sequence). The CDR3 region has the DNA TGTGCCAGCAGCGACAGAAATGAGAACACTGAAGCTTTCTTT. Translating it yields CASSDRNENTEAFF.

The chain combines TRBV28 with TRBJ2-4; no reliable D call. Trimming shortened V by 6 bases and J by 5 bases, and 17 bases separated the two germline ends. CDR3 length: 15 amino acids. The germline gives CDR1 MDHEN, CDR2 SYDVKM. The CDR3 nucleotides read TGTGCCAGCAGCCCACGTGGCAGGCACGAAAACATTCAGTACTTC. It translates to CASSPRGRHENIQYF.

The V call is TRBV11-3, the J call TRBJ2-1; D might be TRBD2 (6 bases). The CDR3 totals 16 residues. Germline V CDR1 and CDR2: SGHNT, YENEEA. The V gene lost 3 bases and the J gene lost 2 bases, with 14 bases spanning the gap. In DNA form, the CDR3 reads TGTGCCAGCAGCTTTGGGGAATGGGGGGCCTACAATGAGCAGTTCTTC. Translation gives CASSFGEWGAYNEQFF. The entire variable domain, with the rest obtained from reference TRBV11-3 and TRBJ2-1, is as follows: EAGVVQSPRYKIIEKKQPVAFWCNPISGHNTLYWYLQNLGQGPELLIRYENEEAVDDSQLPKDRFSAERLKGVDSTLKIQPAELGDSAVYLCASSFGEWGAYNEQFFGPGTRLTVL.

In nucleotides, the CDR3 is TGTGCCAGCGGCGATTTGGGGTCTCCGGGGGAGACCCAGTACTTC. Protein: CASGDLGSPGETQYF. The J gene is TRBJ2-5, the V gene TRBV2; D possibly corresponds to TRBD2 (5 bases). From germline, CDR1 is SNHLY and CDR2 FYNNEI. V was clipped by 8 bases and J by 5 bases, with 21 bases between them. CDR3 length equals 15 residues.

This clone was counted only a few times. V and J are TRBV6-2 or TRBV6-3 and TRBJ2-1, with TRBD2 matching 8 bases. V was clipped by 4 bases and J by 15 bases; unmatched bases: 11. In germline, CDR1 is MNHEY, CDR2 SVGEGT. The CDR3 is 13 amino acids. The CDR3 loop reads CASSLAGTHSSFF. The CDR3 DNA sequence: TGTGCCAGCAGTTTAGCGGGAACCCACTCTTCGTTCTTC.

This clone was observed a handful of times. The rearrangement uses TRBV6-5 and TRBJ1-5, with D unresolved. V was pared by 0 bases and J by 9 bases, with 9 bases between. In germline, CDR1 is MNHEY, CDR2 SVGAGI. This CDR3 spans 13 amino acids. The CDR3 here is CASSYSPLGPQHF. DNA of the CDR3: TGTGCCAGCAGTTACTCCCCCCTTGGGCCCCAGCATTTT.

The chain joins TRBV24-1 to TRBJ2-1, with D tentatively TRBD2 (5 bases). V was clipped by 4 bases and J by 1 base, with 10 bases between them. This CDR3 has 15 amino acids. The V gene's germline CDR1 is KGHDR and CDR2 SFDVKD. CDR3 DNA: TGTGCCACCAGTGAAGGCGGGTTTTCCTACAATGAGCAGTTCTTC. Protein sequence: CATSEGGFSYNEQFF.

The chain employs TRBV10-3 and TRBJ2-2; D is undetermined. This CDR3 has 13 residues. Between the trimmed V and J ends, which lost 5 bases and 4 bases, there was a span of 8 bases. CDR1 and CDR2 (germline): ENHRY, SYGVKD. CDR3 sequence reads: CAISPGPTGELFF. The CDR3 DNA is TGTGCCATCAGTCCGGGCCCCACCGGGGAGCTGTTTTTT.

The V call is TRBV7-2, the J call TRBJ1-1; D is unclear. This CDR3 comprises 14 residues. The germline V and J ends were trimmed by 5 bases and 0 bases, with 10 bases remaining between them. Germline V gives CDR1 SGHTA, CDR2 FQGNSA. CDR3 DNA: TGTGCCAGCAGCGGAGGACGGTTGAACACTGAAGCTTTCTTT. Its translation: CASSGGRLNTEAFF. Drawing the rest from reference TRBV7-2 and TRBJ1-1, the complete variable domain is GAGVSQSPSNKVTEKGKDVELRCDPISGHTALYWYRQSLGQGLEFLIYFQGNSAPDKSGLPSDRFSAERTGGSVSTLTIQRTQQEDSAVYLCASSGGRLNTEAFFGQGTRLTVV.

In nucleotides, the CDR3 is TGTGCCAGCAGCCCGTTACCGTCTTCCGCTAATGAAAAACTGTTTTTT. It codes for CASSPLPSSANEKLFF. The gene calls are TRBV5-4 and TRBJ1-4; no reliable D call. V was clipped by 4 bases and J by 3 bases, with 16 bases between them. The CDR3 runs 16 residues. Germline lookup yields CDR1 SGHNT and CDR2 YYREEE (reference sequence).

The CDR3 DNA reads TGTGCCAGTAGTATAGCGGCTAGCGGGGGTTACGGCAATGAGCAGTTCTTC. Its translation is CASSIAASGGYGNEQFF. The chain joins TRBV19 to TRBJ2-1; 10 bases are shared with TRBD2. Germline CDR1 is LNHDA and CDR2 is SQIVND (reference sequence). V lost 1 base, J lost 6 bases, and 9 bases stayed unmatched. The CDR3 is 17 amino acids.

This clone has just one count. Here the CDR3 DNA reads TGCGCCAGCAGCACGGGACTAGCGGGAGCTTACGAGCAGTACGTC. Translated: CASSTGLAGAYEQYV. This sequence joins TRBV5-1 and TRBJ2-7, with 14 bases lining up with TRBD2. The J segment lost 4 bases and the V segment lost 4 bases, leaving 4 bases of the junction unmatched. This CDR3 has 15 amino acids. Germline values: CDR1 SGHRS, CDR2 YFSETQ.